What follows are 13 T cell receptor beta chains derived from one specimen sequenced in a study of T cell changes during pregnancy in multiple sclerosis. TCRdb's table, derived via immunoSEQ multiplex PCR, lists solely in-frame clones and lacks some. Among 93,000 or so clones, less than 95% were seen once, and the ten largest hold under 0.95%. The sequences come from peripheral blood, collected before pregnancy. The receptors come from a female donor with multiple sclerosis, enrolled in a pregnancy study.

This clone was recorded once. This chain links TRBV9 with TRBJ2-1, with TRBD2 matching over 7 bases. Germline V gives CDR1 SGDLS, CDR2 YYNGEE. The CDR3 loop spans 17 amino acids. Losses at the gene ends were 0 bases for V and 4 bases for J; bases not matched to a gene: 10. The CDR3 reads CASSVARSGGPYNEQFF. The CDR3 bases are TGTGCCAGCAGCGTAGCTAGGTCGGGAGGACCGTACAATGAGCAGTTCTTC.

The genes are TRBV28 and TRBJ2-2, with TRBD2 matching 7 bases. V lost 7 bases and J lost 5; bases outside the gene matches: 10. The CDR3 consists of 15 residues. Per germline, CDR1 MDHEN and CDR2 SYDVKM. The CDR3 sequence: CASNLWEGATGELFF. In nucleotides, the CDR3 is TGTGCCAGCAATTTGTGGGAGGGCGCTACCGGGGAGCTGTTTTTT.

This chain uses TRBV2 with TRBJ1-5, with D possibly being TRBD1 (6 bases). V was shortened by 3 bases and J by 1 base, with 10 bases between the two germline ends. Germline V CDR1 and CDR2: SNHLY, FYNNEI. The CDR3 has 15 amino acids. CDR3 residues: CASSDGGGSNQPQHF. The CDR3 DNA reads as TGTGCCAGCAGTGACGGGGGGGGCAGCAATCAGCCCCAGCATTTT.

This chain connects TRBV5-4 to TRBJ2-1; TRBD2 agrees at 7 bases. V dropped 0 bases and J dropped 1; count of bases not matched to a gene: 4. The CDR3 length is 16 residues. CDR1 and CDR2 (germline): SGHNT, YYREEE (reference sequence). The chain's CDR3 is CASSLGGGGSYNEQFF. The DNA of the CDR3 is TGTGCCAGCAGCTTGGGGGGGGGTGGGTCCTACAATGAGCAGTTCTTC. Filled out from reference TRBV5-4 and TRBJ2-1, the complete variable domain reads ETGVTQSPTHLIKTRGQQVTLRCSSQSGHNTVSWYQQALGQGPQFIFQYYREEENGRGNFPPRFSGLQFPNYSSELNVNALELDDSALYLCASSLGGGGSYNEQFFGPGTRLTVL.

In nucleotides, the CDR3 is TGTGCCAGCAGCGCGCTCCCCCTCCGGGGAGGAAACACCATATATTTT. As protein: CASSALPLRGGNTIYF. This chain connects TRBV9 to TRBJ1-3; D is unclear. The CDR3 extends over 16 amino acids. Germline values: CDR1 SGDLS, CDR2 YYNGEE. Between the trimmed V and J ends, which lost 3 bases and 4 bases, there was a span of 17 bases.

The V call is TRBV27, the J call TRBJ2-1; 7 bases align to TRBD1. Trimming cost V 0 bases and J 7 bases; bases outside gene matches: 9. Germline values: CDR1 MNHEY, CDR2 SMNVEV (reference sequence). This CDR3 has 16 amino acids. CDR3 nucleotides: TGTGCCAGCAGTTTATCGGCTAGGGGGCGCATGAATGAGCAGTTCTTC. It yields the protein CASSLSARGRMNEQFF.

In this sample, this clone turned up once. This chain connects TRBV29-1 to TRBJ1-2, with 9 bases fitting TRBD1. CDR1 and CDR2 from the germline V gene are SQVTM and ANQGSEA. Trimming at V came to 2 bases and at J to 8 bases, leaving 9 bases not matched to a gene. The CDR3 loop spans 14 amino acids. The CDR3 loop reads CSVERGTGLRGYTF. CDR3 DNA: TGCAGCGTTGAAAGGGGGACAGGGTTGAGGGGCTACACCTTC. Together with reference TRBV29-1 and TRBJ1-2, the CDR3 gives the full variable domain: SAVISQKPSRDICQRGTSLTIQCQVDSQVTMMFWYRQQPGQSLTLIATANQGSEATYESGFVIDKFPISRPNLTFSTLTVSNMSPEDSSIYLCSVERGTGLRGYTFGSGTRLTVV.

The chain is built from TRBV25-1 and TRBJ2-2, with TRBD2 as a possible D gene (5 bases). Germline V gene lookup returns CDR1 MGHDK and CDR2 SYGVNS. The CDR3 is 13 amino acids. Trimming left V 4 bases short and J 7 bases short, with 10 bases between. The CDR3 DNA is TGTGCCAGCAGTGGGACTGGGGACGGGGAGCTGTTTTTT. Translated: CASSGTGDGELFF.

The V call is TRBV30, the J call TRBJ2-1; 16 nucleotides line up with TRBD2. CDR1 is GTSNPN, CDR2 SVGIG, per germline (reference sequence). Trimming took 2 bases from V and 8 from J; bases not matched to a gene: 9. This CDR3 is built from 17 residues. CDR3 coding DNA: TGTGCCTGGAGTCGAGGAGGGACTAGCGGGAGGGCCGATGAGCAGTTCTTC. This translates into CAWSRGGTSGRADEQFF.

This chain connects TRBV9 to TRBJ1-5, with 9 bases identical to TRBD1. The ends lost 0 bases at V and 1 base at J; junction bases unmatched: 2. The CDR3 length is 16 residues. Germline assignment: CDR1 SGDLS and CDR2 YYNGEE. CDR3 sequence: CASSVGDRASNQPQHF. As DNA, the CDR3 is TGTGCCAGCAGCGTAGGGGACAGGGCAAGCAATCAGCCCCAGCATTTT.

The J gene is TRBJ2-1, the V gene TRBV14, with D possibly being TRBD2 (7 bases). From germline, CDR1 is SGHDN and CDR2 FVKESK. Trimming cost V 4 bases and J 4 bases, with 17 bases left between them. This CDR3 has 16 amino acids. The CDR3 region has the DNA TGTGCCAGCAGCCGCCGAGGGGGGGTGCTATACAATGAGCAGTTCTTC. This sequence encodes CASSRRGGVLYNEQFF.

This clone appeared a single time. The V call is TRBV25-1, the J call TRBJ2-1; 7 nucleotides agree with TRBD2. V trimming: 3 bases; J trimming: 4 bases; junction bases outside the gene matches: 12. In germline, CDR1 is MGHDK, CDR2 SYGVNS. This CDR3 spans 17 amino acids. CDR3: CASSDRRWLADYNEQFF. The CDR3 nucleotides read TGTGCCAGCAGTGATCGTAGGTGGCTAGCGGATTACAATGAGCAGTTCTTC.

This clone was counted a few times. This chain links TRBV7-9 with TRBJ2-2; D gene ambiguous. The CDR3 spans 12 residues. V lost 3 bases and J 4 bases, leaving 3 bases between the germline ends. Germline-derived CDR1 and CDR2 are SEHNR and FQNEAQ (reference sequence). CDR3 DNA: TGTGCCAGCAGCTTCAGCACCGGGGAGCTGTTTTTT. The encoded protein is CASSFSTGELFF.